What follows describes a single TCR beta chain. Its antigen is as yet unknown. The data originate from a study of T-cell memory formation after mild COVID-19. Overall study: The TCR clusters were mostly specific to one donor.

Study findings and constraints: What remained unconfirmed was the SARS-CoV-2 specificity of second-wave clones peaking on day 37. For contracting clones, CD4+ ones sat mainly in CM and EM, CD8+ in EMRA.

Sample barcodes and UMIs were carried by the TCR alpha and TCR beta cDNA libraries that 5'RACE generated with constant-segment primers. Each CDR3 protein gets one entry after TCRdb re-called the 5' RACE reads with MiXCR. This sample has roughly 240,000 distinct CDR3 sequences, with 15% to 20% found just once. Specimen: PBMCs or a T cell subset sorted from them (not recorded which). This TCR was sampled from a man aged 18 to 30 who had mild COVID-19 (a few samples of this study predate the infection). Cell type and time point are not known.

As DNA, the CDR3 is TGTGCCAGCAGCTTTGCGACAGTGAACACCGGGGAGCTGTTTTTT. Translating gives CASSFATVNTGELFF. The chain couples TRBV7-2 to TRBJ2-2, with D maybe TRBD1 (5 bases). Germline lookup yields CDR1 SGHTA and CDR2 FQGNSA. The CDR3 is made up of 15 amino acids. The germline V and J ends were trimmed by 3 bases and 1 base, with 9 bases remaining between them.